The 21 T cell receptor beta chains listed next were all sequenced from one sample in a study of human T cells and chemical hapten exposure (dated by TCRdb to the early 2020s). The library was obtained by RACE. The listed sequencing device is NextSeq 500. TCRdb's own reprocessing of the public reads used fastp at Q25 and MiXCR and kept productive beta chains. Here each entry gathers all rows of one CDR3 protein and keeps the most common genes and DNA. For this sample the table gives a few hundred thousand distinct CDR3 sequences, of which about 6.3% were detected only once. The leading ten clones occupy around 6% of the sample. Interpreted using the paper, the time point label stands for: patch test 2, 6 weeks after DPC sensitization. This specimen's treatment or condition label, per the study, means: therapeutic diphenylcyclopropenone sensitization with weekly scalp DPC. Specimen: whole blood, collected in connection with sensitization to the hapten diphenylcyclopropenone (DPC). All receptors derive from a woman aged 18-29 years with alopecia areata. Some clones in this sample may be carry-over from other donors' samples.

J is TRBJ2-3 and V is TRBV19; D is unclear. Looked up from germline, CDR1 is LNHDA and CDR2 is SQIVND (reference sequence). Trimming left V 6 bases short and J 2 bases short, with 9 bases between. The CDR3 is 13 residues long. CDR3 DNA: TGTGCCAGTAGAGGGCAGGTCACAGATACGCAGTATTTT. Its translation: CASRGQVTDTQYF. The full variable domain, completed using reference TRBV19 and TRBJ2-3, is DGGITQSPKYLFRKEGQNVTLSCEQNLNHDAMYWYRQDPGQGLRLIYYSQIVNDFQKGDIAEGYSVSREKKESFPLTVTSAQKNPTAFYLCASRGQVTDTQYFGPGTRLTVL.

The V gene is TRBV6-2 or TRBV6-3, the J gene TRBJ2-5; a weak D match, TRBD2 (6 bases). Germline CDR1 MNHEY, CDR2 SVGEGT. This CDR3 is built from 14 residues. Trimming removed 5 bases from V and 5 bases from J, with 15 bases in between. The CDR3 sequence: CASSGLTPRETQYF. The CDR3 nucleotides read TGTGCCAGCAGTGGACTAACCCCAAGGGAGACCCAGTACTTC.

This clonotype was seen repeatedly, ten times or more. The chain carries TRBV28 and TRBJ2-2; TRBD2 matches at 11 bases. CDR1 and CDR2 (germline): MDHEN, SYDVKM. CDR3 length: 17 residues. Trimming cost V 3 bases and J 0 bases; bases outside gene matches: 3. CDR3 sequence: CASSLPSGGPNTGELFF. CDR3 sequence (DNA): TGTGCCAGCAGTTTGCCTAGCGGGGGGCCGAACACCGGGGAGCTGTTTTTT.

This clonotype was found a few times. The chain has TRBV25-1 and TRBJ1-1; weak D call: TRBD1 (6 bases). CDR3 length: 14 residues. Germline lookup yields CDR1 MGHDK and CDR2 SYGVNS. The V end lost 3 bases, the J end lost 5 bases, and 13 bases lay between the germline ends. The CDR3 protein is CASSEQQGGTEAFF. CDR3 nucleotide sequence: TGTGCCAGCAGTGAGCAACAGGGTGGTACTGAAGCTTTCTTT.

This clonotype came up many times. CDR3 sequence: CASGRLGQIDEQYF. CDR3 in DNA: TGTGCCAGCGGACGACTGGGACAAATCGACGAGCAGTACTTC. The V and J genes are TRBV18 and TRBJ2-7; perhaps TRBD1 as D (6 bases). The ends were cut back, 8 bases at V and 5 bases at J, with 19 bases in the middle. Germline CDR1 and CDR2: KGHSH and LQKENI. The CDR3 totals 14 residues. Looking up the rest from reference TRBV18 and TRBJ2-7 gives the full variable domain: NAGVMQNPRHLVRRRGQEARLRCSPMKGHSHVYWYRQLPEEGLKFMVYLQKENIIDESGMPKERFSAEFPKEGPSILRIQQVVRGDSAAYFCASGRLGQIDEQYFGPGTRLTVT.

The chain combines TRBV9 with TRBJ1-3; D might be TRBD1 (5 bases). The germline V and J ends were trimmed by 4 bases and 0 bases, with 14 bases remaining between them. This CDR3 has 16 amino acids. Germline V gives CDR1 SGDLS, CDR2 YYNGEE. This CDR3 reads CASSPQVGGSGNTIYF. The DNA of the CDR3 is TGTGCCAGCAGCCCCCAGGTGGGGGGCTCTGGAAACACCATATATTTT. The full variable domain, with the rest looked up from reference TRBV9 and TRBJ1-3, is DSGVTQTPKHLITATGQRVTLRCSPRSGDLSVYWYQQSLDQGLQFLIQYYNGEERAKGNILERFSAQQFPDLHSELNLSSLELGDSALYFCASSPQVGGSGNTIYFGEGSWLTVV.

This clonotype came up many times. The rearrangement joins TRBV5-4 to TRBJ2-5, with 10 bases matching TRBD1. The V gene end was trimmed by 4 bases and the J gene end by 4 bases; junction bases not matched to a gene: 4. The CDR3 has 14 residues. Per the germline V gene, CDR1 is SGHNT and CDR2 is YYREEE (reference sequence). CDR3 sequence: CASSMTGGPETQYF. CDR3 DNA sequence: TGTGCCAGCAGCATGACAGGGGGCCCAGAGACCCAGTACTTC.

Many counts were recorded for this clonotype. The genes are TRBV28 and TRBJ1-5, with D possibly being TRBD1 (5 bases). Germline values: CDR1 MDHEN, CDR2 SYDVKM. The V and J ends lost 6 bases and 0 bases respectively, with 9 bases between them. The length of the CDR3 is 14 residues. For the CDR3, the DNA is TGTGCCAGCAGAGCAGGGTATAGCAATCAGCCCCAGCATTTT. Translated, it gives CASRAGYSNQPQHF.

The chain is built from TRBV18 and TRBJ1-1; D might be TRBD1 (5 bases). The V gene's germline CDR1 is KGHSH and CDR2 LQKENI. The CDR3 loop spans 16 amino acids. Trimming took 6 bases from V and 1 from J, leaving 18 bases between them. The CDR3 reads CASSPLAGKPNTEAFF. The CDR3, as DNA: TGTGCCAGCTCCCCCCTCGCAGGGAAGCCGAACACTGAAGCTTTCTTT. Looking up the rest from reference TRBV18 and TRBJ1-1 gives the full variable domain: NAGVMQNPRHLVRRRGQEARLRCSPMKGHSHVYWYRQLPEEGLKFMVYLQKENIIDESGMPKERFSAEFPKEGPSILRIQQVVRGDSAAYFCASSPLAGKPNTEAFFGQGTRLTVV.

The CDR3 bases are TGTGCCAGCAGCTTAGGTGAGCGAGCACCCCTCCACTTT. Encoded protein: CASSLGERAPLHF. J is TRBJ1-6 and V is TRBV11-1; D call uncertain. This CDR3 region has 13 residues. V was clipped by 1 base and J by 11 bases, with 9 bases between them. Germline V gene lookup returns CDR1 SGHAT and CDR2 FQDESV (reference sequence).

The table lists this clonotype with many counts. In DNA, the CDR3 is TGTGCCAGCAGCCAAGATCGCTTTCGGGGGGCAGGAGCTGAAGCTTTCTTT. Translated, it gives CASSQDRFRGAGAEAFF. The chain couples TRBV3-1 to TRBJ1-1; D might be TRBD1 (6 bases). The CDR3 is 17 residues long. CDR1 LGHDT and CDR2 YNNKEL come from the germline V gene (reference sequence). The germline V and J ends were trimmed by 0 bases and 6 bases, with 20 bases remaining between them. Complete variable domain (other parts from reference TRBV3-1 and TRBJ1-1): DTAVSQTPKYLVTQMGNDKSIKCEQNLGHDTMYWYKQDSKKFLKIMFSYNNKELIINETVPNRFSPKSPDKAHLNLHINSLELGDSAVYFCASSQDRFRGAGAEAFFGQGTRLTVV.

The V and J genes are TRBV12-3 or TRBV12-4 and TRBJ1-2, with D tentatively TRBD1 (6 bases). The CDR3 length is 14 residues. Trimming took 6 bases from V and 3 from J, leaving 14 bases between them. The CDR3 sequence is CASSPDRNDYGYTF. The CDR3 DNA is TGTGCCAGCAGCCCGGACAGAAACGACTATGGCTACACCTTC.

The chain carries TRBV12-3 or TRBV12-4 and TRBJ2-7; the D gene could be TRBD1 or TRBD2 (5 bases each). V lost 5 bases, J lost 2 bases, and 16 bases lay in between. The CDR3 has 15 residues. The CDR3 is CASSPVGRVAYEQYF. In nucleotides, the CDR3 is TGTGCCAGCAGTCCGGTGGGACGAGTCGCCTACGAGCAGTACTTC.

At least ten counts were recorded for this clonotype. This chain links TRBV2 with TRBJ1-6; tentative D call: TRBD1 (6 bases). CDR1 is SNHLY and CDR2 is FYNNEI in the germline V gene. This CDR3 comprises 15 residues. V lost 6 bases and J 5 bases, leaving 14 bases between the germline ends. CDR3 amino acids: CASSPQGIHNSPLHF. The CDR3 bases are TGTGCCAGCAGCCCACAGGGAATCCATAATTCACCCCTCCACTTT.

This chain connects TRBV10-3 to TRBJ1-1; a possible D gene is TRBD1 (5 bases). The CDR3 is 15 residues long. The germline CDR1 and CDR2 sequences are ENHRY and SYGVKD. V lost 8 bases, J lost 1 base, and 17 bases lay in between. CDR3 DNA sequence: TGTGCCATCGGGGCACGACATTTCTCGAACACTGAAGCTTTCTTT. This sequence encodes CAIGARHFSNTEAFF.

The gene calls are TRBV6-5 and TRBJ2-7; no definite D call. This CDR3 has 14 residues. The ends were cut back, 0 bases at V and 13 bases at J, with 19 bases in the middle. From germline, CDR1 is MNHEY and CDR2 SVGAGI. For the CDR3, the DNA is TGTGCCAGCAGTTACTCGGCCAGGCAATCCGACTCCTACTTC. Amino acid sequence: CASSYSARQSDSYF.

This clonotype has just a few counts. The chain joins TRBV27 to TRBJ1-1; D not resolved. Germline CDR1 reads MNHEY; CDR2 reads SMNVEV (reference sequence). V gave up 5 bases and J gave up 11 bases, with 18 bases separating them. CDR3 length: 13 amino acids. The CDR3 protein is CASSPFPIKTAFF. In DNA form, the CDR3 reads TGTGCCAGCAGTCCATTCCCAATCAAGACTGCTTTCTTT.

This chain joins TRBV6-2 or TRBV6-3 and TRBJ2-2; 11 bases agree with TRBD2. The CDR3 runs 19 residues. Germline values: CDR1 MNHEY, CDR2 SVGEGT. V lost 4 bases and J lost 1; bases outside the gene matches: 11. CDR3: CASSSLAGGPPRNTGELFF. The CDR3 DNA sequence: TGTGCCAGCAGTTCGCTAGCGGGGGGCCCCCCTAGGAACACCGGGGAGCTGTTTTTT.

There are many counts of this clonotype. The chain employs TRBV12-3 or TRBV12-4 and TRBJ1-4; tentatively, D is TRBD1 (5 bases). Trimming cost V 5 bases and J 8 bases, with 15 bases left between them. This CDR3 is 14 amino acids long. CDR3 region: CASSRQPGREKLFF. CDR3 in DNA: TGTGCCAGCAGTCGACAGCCAGGCAGGGAAAAACTGTTTTTT.

This clonotype appeared many times. This rearrangement joins TRBV6-6 to TRBJ1-3, with 7 bases that match TRBD1. In germline, CDR1 is MNHNY, CDR2 SVGAGI (reference sequence). The CDR3 runs 16 residues. Losses at the gene ends were 2 bases for V and 8 bases for J; bases not matched to a gene: 12. CDR3 region: CASSYTSTGLRDTIYF. CDR3 DNA sequence: TGTGCCAGCAGTTACACTTCGACAGGGCTGAGGGACACCATATATTTT.

This clonotype appeared many times. J is TRBJ1-2 and V is TRBV27, with 8 bases matching TRBD1. V was clipped by 2 bases and J by 5 bases; unmatched bases: 7. CDR1 and CDR2 from the germline V gene are MNHEY and SMNVEV (reference sequence). This CDR3 has 15 amino acids. For the CDR3, the DNA is TGTGCCAGCAGTTTAGCCGTGGGGACAGGTTATGGCTACACCTTC. Translation gives CASSLAVGTGYGYTF.